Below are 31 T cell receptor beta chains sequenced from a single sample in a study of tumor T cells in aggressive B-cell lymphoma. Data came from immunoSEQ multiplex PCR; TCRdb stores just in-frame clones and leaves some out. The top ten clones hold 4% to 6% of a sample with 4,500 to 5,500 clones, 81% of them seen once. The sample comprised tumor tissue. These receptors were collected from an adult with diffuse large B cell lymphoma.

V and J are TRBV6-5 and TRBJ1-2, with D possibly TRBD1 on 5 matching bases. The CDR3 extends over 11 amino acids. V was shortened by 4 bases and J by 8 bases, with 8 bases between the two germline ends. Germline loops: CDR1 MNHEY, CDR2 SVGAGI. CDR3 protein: CASSSPGGYTF. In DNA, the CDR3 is TGTGCCAGCAGTTCTCCAGGGGGCTACACCTTC.

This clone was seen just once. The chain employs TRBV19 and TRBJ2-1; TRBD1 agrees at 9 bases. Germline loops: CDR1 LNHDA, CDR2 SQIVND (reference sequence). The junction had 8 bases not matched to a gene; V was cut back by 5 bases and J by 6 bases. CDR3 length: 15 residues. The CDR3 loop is CASSDRQGVRNEQFF. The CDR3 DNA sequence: TGTGCCAGTAGTGACCGACAGGGGGTACGCAATGAGCAGTTCTTC. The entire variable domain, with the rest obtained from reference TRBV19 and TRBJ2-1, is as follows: DGGITQSPKYLFRKEGQNVTLSCEQNLNHDAMYWYRQDPGQGLRLIYYSQIVNDFQKGDIAEGYSVSREKKESFPLTVTSAQKNPTAFYLCASSDRQGVRNEQFFGPGTRLTVL.

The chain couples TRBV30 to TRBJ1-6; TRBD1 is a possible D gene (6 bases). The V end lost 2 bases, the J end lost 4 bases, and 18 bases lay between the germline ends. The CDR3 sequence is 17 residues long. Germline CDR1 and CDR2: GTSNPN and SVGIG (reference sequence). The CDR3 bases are TGTGCCTGGAGTCAAGGGGGGGGTTTGCGTTATAATTCACCCCTCCACTTT. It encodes CAWSQGGGLRYNSPLHF. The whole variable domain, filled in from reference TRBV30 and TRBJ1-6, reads SQTIHQWPATLVQPVGSPLSLECTVEGTSNPNLYWYRQAAGRGLQLLFYSVGIGQISSEVPQNLSASRPQDRQFILSSKKLLLSDSGFYLCAWSQGGGLRYNSPLHFGNGTRLTVT.

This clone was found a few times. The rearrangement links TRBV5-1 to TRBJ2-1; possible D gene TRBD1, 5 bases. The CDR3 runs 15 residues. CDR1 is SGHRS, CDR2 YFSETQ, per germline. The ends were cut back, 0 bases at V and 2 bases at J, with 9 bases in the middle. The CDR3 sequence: CASSLEGSPYNEQFF. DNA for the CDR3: TGCGCCAGCAGCTTGGAGGGGTCCCCCTACAATGAGCAGTTCTTC.

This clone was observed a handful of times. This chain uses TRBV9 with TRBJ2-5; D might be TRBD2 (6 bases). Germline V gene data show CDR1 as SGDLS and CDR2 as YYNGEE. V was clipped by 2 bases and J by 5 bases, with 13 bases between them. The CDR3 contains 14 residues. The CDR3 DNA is TGTGCCAGCAGCGTCGGAGGGACCGAGGAGACCCAGTACTTC. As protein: CASSVGGTEETQYF.

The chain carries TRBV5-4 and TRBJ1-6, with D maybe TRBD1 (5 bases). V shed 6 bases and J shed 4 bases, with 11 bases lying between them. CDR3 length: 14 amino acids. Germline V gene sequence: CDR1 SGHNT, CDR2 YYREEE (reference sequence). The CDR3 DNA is TGTGCCAGCAAATCTGGGACTTATAATTCACCCCTCCACTTT. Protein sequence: CASKSGTYNSPLHF.

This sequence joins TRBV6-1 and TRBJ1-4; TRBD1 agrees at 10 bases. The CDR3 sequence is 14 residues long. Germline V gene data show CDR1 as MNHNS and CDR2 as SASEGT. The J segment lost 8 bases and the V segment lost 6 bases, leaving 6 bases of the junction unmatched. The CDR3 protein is CASRPGQGYEKLFF. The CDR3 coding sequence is TGTGCCAGCAGACCGGGACAGGGGTACGAAAAACTGTTTTTT.

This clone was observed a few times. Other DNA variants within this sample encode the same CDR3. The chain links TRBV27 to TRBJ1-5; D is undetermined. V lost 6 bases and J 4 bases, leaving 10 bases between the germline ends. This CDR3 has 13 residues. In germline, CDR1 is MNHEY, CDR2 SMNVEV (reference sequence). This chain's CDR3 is CASSFGGNQPQHF. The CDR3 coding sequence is TGTGCCAGCAGCTTCGGTGGTAATCAGCCCCAGCATTTT.

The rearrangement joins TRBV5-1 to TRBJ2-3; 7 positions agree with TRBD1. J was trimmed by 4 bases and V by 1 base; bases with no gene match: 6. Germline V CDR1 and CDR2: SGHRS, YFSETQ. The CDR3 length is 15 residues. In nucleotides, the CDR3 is TGCGCCAGCAGCTTGCGACAGGGTTCCGCAGATACGCAGTATTTT. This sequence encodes CASSLRQGSADTQYF.

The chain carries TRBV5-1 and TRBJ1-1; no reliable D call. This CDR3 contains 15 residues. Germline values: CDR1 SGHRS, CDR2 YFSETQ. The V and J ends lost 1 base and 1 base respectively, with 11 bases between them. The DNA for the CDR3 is TGCGCCAGCAGCTTGAGTCCAGGCAAGAACACTGAAGCTTTCTTT. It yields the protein CASSLSPGKNTEAFF. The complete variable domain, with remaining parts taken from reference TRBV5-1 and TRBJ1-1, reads KAGVTQTPRYLIKTRGQQVTLSCSPISGHRSVSWYQQTPGQGLQFLFEYFSETQRNKGNFPGRFSGRQFSNSRSEMNVSTLELGDSALYLCASSLSPGKNTEAFFGQGTRLTVV.

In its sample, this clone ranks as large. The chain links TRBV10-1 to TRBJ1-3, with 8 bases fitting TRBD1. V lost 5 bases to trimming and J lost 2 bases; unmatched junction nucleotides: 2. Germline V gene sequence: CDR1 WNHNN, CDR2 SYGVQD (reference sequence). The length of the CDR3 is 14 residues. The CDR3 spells CASSMDRAGNTIYF. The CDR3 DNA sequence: TGCGCCAGCAGTATGGACAGGGCTGGAAACACCATATATTTT.

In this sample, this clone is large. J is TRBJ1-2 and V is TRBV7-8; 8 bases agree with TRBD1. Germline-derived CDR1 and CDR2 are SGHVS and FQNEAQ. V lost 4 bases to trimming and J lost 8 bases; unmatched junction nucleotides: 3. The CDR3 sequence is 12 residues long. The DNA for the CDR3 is TGTGCCAGCAGCTCAGGGGGCGGCGGCTACACCTTC. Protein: CASSSGGGGYTF.

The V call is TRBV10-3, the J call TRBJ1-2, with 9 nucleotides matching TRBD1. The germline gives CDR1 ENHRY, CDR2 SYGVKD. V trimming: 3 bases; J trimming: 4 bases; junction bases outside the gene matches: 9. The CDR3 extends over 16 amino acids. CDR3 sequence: CAISDGGQGSGYGYTF. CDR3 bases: TGTGCCATCAGTGATGGAGGACAGGGGTCAGGCTATGGCTACACCTTC.

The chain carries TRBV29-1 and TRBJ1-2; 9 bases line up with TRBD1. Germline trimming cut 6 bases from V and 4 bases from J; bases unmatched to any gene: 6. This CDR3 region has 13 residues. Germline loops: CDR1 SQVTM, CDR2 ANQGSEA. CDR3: CSVRDRVVYGYTF. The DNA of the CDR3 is TGCAGCGTCCGGGACAGGGTTGTCTATGGCTACACCTTC. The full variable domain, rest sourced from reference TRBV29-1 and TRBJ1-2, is SAVISQKPSRDICQRGTSLTIQCQVDSQVTMMFWYRQQPGQSLTLIATANQGSEATYESGFVIDKFPISRPNLTFSTLTVSNMSPEDSSIYLCSVRDRVVYGYTFGSGTRLTVV.

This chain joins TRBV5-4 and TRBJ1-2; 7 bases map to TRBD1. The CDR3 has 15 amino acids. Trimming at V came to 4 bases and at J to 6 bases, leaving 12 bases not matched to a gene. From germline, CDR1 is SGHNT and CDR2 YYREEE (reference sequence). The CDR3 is CASSPNRGLYNGYTF. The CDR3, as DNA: TGTGCCAGCAGCCCAAACAGGGGACTCTATAATGGCTACACCTTC.

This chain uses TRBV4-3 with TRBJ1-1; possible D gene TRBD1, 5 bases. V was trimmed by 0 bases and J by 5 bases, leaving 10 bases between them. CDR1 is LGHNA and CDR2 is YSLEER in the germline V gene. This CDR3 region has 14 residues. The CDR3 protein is CASSQDGGGTEAFF. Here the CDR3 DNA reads TGCGCCAGCAGCCAAGATGGGGGGGGGACTGAAGCTTTCTTT.

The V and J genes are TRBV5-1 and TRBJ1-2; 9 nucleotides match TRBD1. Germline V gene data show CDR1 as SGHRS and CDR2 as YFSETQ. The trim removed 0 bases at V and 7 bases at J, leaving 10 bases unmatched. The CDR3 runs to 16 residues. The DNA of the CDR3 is TGCGCCAGCAGCTTGGTTTGGGGACAGGGTCGCGGTGGCTACACCTTC. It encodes CASSLVWGQGRGGYTF.

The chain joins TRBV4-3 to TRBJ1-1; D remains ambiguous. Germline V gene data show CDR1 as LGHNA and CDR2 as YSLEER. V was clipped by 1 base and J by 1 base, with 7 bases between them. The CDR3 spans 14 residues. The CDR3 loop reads CASSQGGENTEAFF. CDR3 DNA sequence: TGCGCCAGCAGCCAAGGAGGCGAGAACACTGAAGCTTTCTTT.

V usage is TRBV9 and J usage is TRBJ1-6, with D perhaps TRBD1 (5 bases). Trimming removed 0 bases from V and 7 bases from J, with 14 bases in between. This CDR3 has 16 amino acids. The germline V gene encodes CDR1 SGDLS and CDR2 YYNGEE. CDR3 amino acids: CASSVERMGGNSPLHF. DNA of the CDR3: TGTGCCAGCAGCGTAGAGCGGATGGGGGGGAATTCACCCCTCCACTTT.

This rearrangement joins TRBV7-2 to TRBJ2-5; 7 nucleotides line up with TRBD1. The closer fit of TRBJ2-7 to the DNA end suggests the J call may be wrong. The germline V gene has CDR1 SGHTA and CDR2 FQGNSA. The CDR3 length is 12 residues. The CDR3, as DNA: TGTGCCAGCGGTAACAGGGGCTACGAGCAGTACTTC. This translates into CASGNRGYEQYF.

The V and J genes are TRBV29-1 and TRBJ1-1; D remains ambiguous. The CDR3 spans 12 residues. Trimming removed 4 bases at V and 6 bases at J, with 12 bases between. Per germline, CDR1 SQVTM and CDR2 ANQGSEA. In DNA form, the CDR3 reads TGCAGCGTTGTTCCGCCAAGCGCTGAAGCTTTCTTT. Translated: CSVVPPSAEAFF.

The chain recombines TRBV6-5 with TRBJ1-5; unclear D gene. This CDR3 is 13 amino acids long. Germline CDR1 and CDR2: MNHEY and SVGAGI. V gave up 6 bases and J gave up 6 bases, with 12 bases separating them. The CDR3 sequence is CASRARVGQPQHF. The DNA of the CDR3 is TGTGCCAGCAGAGCGAGGGTGGGTCAGCCCCAGCATTTT.

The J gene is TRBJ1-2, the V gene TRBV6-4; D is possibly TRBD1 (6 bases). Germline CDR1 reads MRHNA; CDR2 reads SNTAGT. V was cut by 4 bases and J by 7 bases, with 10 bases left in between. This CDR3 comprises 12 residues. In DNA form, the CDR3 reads TGTGCCAGCAGTGCTACAGGGATTGGCTACACCTTC. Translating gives CASSATGIGYTF.

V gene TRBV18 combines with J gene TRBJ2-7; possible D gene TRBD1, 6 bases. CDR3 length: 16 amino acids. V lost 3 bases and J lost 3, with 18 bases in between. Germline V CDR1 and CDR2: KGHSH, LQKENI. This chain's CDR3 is CASSPTRTDKGYEQYF. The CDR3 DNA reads TGTGCCAGCTCACCGACCCGGACAGATAAGGGCTACGAGCAGTACTTC.

The CDR3 DNA is TGTGCCAGCAGCTTAAGGGAGGACACTGAAGCTTTCTTT. Translated, it gives CASSLREDTEAFF. V usage is TRBV11-1 and J usage is TRBJ1-1; D not certain. The CDR3 runs 13 residues. V was shortened by 2 bases and J by 3 bases, with 7 bases between the two germline ends. The V gene's germline CDR1 is SGHAT and CDR2 FQDESV (reference sequence).

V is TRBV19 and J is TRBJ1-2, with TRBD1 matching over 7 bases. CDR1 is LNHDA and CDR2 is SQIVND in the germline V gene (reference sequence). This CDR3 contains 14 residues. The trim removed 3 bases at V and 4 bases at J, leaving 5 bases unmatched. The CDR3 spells CASSMNRGGYGYTF. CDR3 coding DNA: TGTGCCAGTAGTATGAACAGGGGTGGCTATGGCTACACCTTC. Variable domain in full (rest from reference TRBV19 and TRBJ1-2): DGGITQSPKYLFRKEGQNVTLSCEQNLNHDAMYWYRQDPGQGLRLIYYSQIVNDFQKGDIAEGYSVSREKKESFPLTVTSAQKNPTAFYLCASSMNRGGYGYTFGSGTRLTVV.

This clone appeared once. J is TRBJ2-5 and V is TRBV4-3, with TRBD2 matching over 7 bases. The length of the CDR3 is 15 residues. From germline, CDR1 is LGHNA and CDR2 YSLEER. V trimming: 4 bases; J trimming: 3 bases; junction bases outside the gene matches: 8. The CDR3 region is CASSPQPGGKETQYF. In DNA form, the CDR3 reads TGCGCCAGCAGCCCCCAACCGGGAGGAAAAGAGACCCAGTACTTC.

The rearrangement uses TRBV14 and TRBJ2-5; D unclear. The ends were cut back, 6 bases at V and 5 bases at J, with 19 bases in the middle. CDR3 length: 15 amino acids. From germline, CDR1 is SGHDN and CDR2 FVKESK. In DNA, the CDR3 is TGTGCCAGCAGTCCTCTGACTGGATTGAGTGAGACCCAGTACTTC. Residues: CASSPLTGLSETQYF.

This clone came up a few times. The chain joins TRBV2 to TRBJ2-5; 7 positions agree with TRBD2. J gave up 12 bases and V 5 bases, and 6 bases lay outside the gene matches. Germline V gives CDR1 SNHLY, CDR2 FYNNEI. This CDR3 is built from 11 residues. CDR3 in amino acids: CASSLSGQKYF. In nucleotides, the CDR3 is TGTGCCAGCAGTCTTAGCGGGCAGAAGTACTTC.

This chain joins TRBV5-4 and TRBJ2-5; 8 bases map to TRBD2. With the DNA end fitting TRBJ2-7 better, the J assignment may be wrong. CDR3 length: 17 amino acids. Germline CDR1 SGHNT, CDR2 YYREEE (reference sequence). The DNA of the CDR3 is TGTGCCAGCAGCTTGGTGAGCCTAGCGGGTATTTCCTACGAGCAGTACTTC. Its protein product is CASSLVSLAGISYEQYF.

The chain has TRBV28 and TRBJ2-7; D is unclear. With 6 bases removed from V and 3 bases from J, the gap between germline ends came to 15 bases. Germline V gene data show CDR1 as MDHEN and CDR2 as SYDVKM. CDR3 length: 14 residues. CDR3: CASSSSGSIYEQYF. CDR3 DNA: TGTGCCAGCAGCTCATCCGGGTCGATCTACGAGCAGTACTTC.